This T cell receptor (beta chain) comes out of a study of blood T cell repertoires in COVID-19. This CDR3 is 14 amino acids long. Germline CDR1 ENHRY, CDR2 SYGVKD. The junction had 11 bases not matched to a gene; V was cut back by 2 bases and J by 11 bases. Study processing details: Reference gene primer amplification yielded estimated nucleated cell counts. The protocol was immunoSEQ multiplex PCR, while the TCRdb copy is restricted to in-frame clones and leaves out a portion. That table furnishes V, J and clone size, whereas the DNA furnished D and trimming. The repertoire holds around 200,000 clones, with approximately 80% as singletons.

This chain links TRBV10-3 with TRBJ1-1; 7 bases align to TRBD1. The sample taken for sequencing was peripheral blood. The source of this sequence is a woman aged 45-65 years with acute or convalescent COVID-19. The CDR3 nucleotides read TGTGCCATCAGTGAGGTAGGAACAGGGGTTGAGGCTTTCTTT. Translated, it gives CAISEVGTGVEAFF.